These T cell receptor beta chains were read from a single sample in a study of blood T cell repertoires in COVID-19. The table came from immunoSEQ multiplex PCR; TCRdb's copy has only in-frame clones and leaves some out. The sample records 150,000 to 250,000 clones, approximately 83% being singletons. The sequenced material came from PBMCs or T cells enriched from blood (not recorded which). These receptors were collected from a middle-aged man who had recovered from COVID-19. CDR3s include the opening cysteine and the closing phenylalanine or tryptophan. The D gene is left open where the match is weak. The size field is filled for only some rows; it gives once, few, many or a size class.

v_call: TRBV5-4
d_call: TRBD1
j_call: TRBJ1-1
clone_size: once
cdr3_length: 17
cdr3_nt: TGTGCCAGCAGTCATGACAGGGTGAGGGTGGCGGGCACTGAAGCTTTCTTT
cdr3_aa: CASSHDRVRVAGTEAFF

v_call: TRBV24-1
d_call: TRBD1
j_call: TRBJ2-4
clone_size: -
cdr3_length: 17
cdr3_nt: TGTGCCACCAGTGATTTCGTCCCGACAGGGCCCAAAAACATTCAGTACTTC
cdr3_aa: CATSDFVPTGPKNIQYF

v_call: TRBV6-5
d_call: TRBD1
j_call: TRBJ1-5
clone_size: -
cdr3_length: 16
cdr3_nt: TGTGCCAGCAGTTTCTTACCCAGGACAGGCGGGCAGCCCCAGCATTTT
cdr3_aa: CASSFLPRTGGQPQHF

v_call: TRBV19
d_call: -
j_call: TRBJ2-1
clone_size: -
cdr3_length: 14
cdr3_nt: TGTGCCAGTAGTAGCAGGACAGCCTTGAATGAGCAGTTCTTC
cdr3_aa: CASSSRTALNEQFF

v_call: TRBV11-3
d_call: TRBD1
j_call: TRBJ2-7
clone_size: -
cdr3_length: 14
cdr3_nt: TGTGCCAGCAGCCGGACAGGGTCTGTGGGAGAGCAGTACTTC
cdr3_aa: CASSRTGSVGEQYF

v_call: TRBV19
d_call: TRBD1
j_call: TRBJ1-1
clone_size: few
cdr3_length: 13
cdr3_nt: TGTGCCAGTGGACAGGGCATGAACACTGAAGCTTTCTTT
cdr3_aa: CASGQGMNTEAFF

v_call: TRBV3-1/TRBV3-2
d_call: -
j_call: TRBJ1-3
clone_size: -
cdr3_length: 17
cdr3_nt: TGTGCCAGCAGCCAAGGGCGGGGACCGCGCTCTGGAAACACCATATATTTT
cdr3_aa: CASSQGRGPRSGNTIYF

v_call: TRBV30
d_call: -
j_call: TRBJ1-2
clone_size: -
cdr3_length: 13
cdr3_nt: TGTGCCTGGAGTTCTCTTCTAAGCGATGGCTACACCTTC
cdr3_aa: CAWSSLLSDGYTF

v_call: TRBV7-9
d_call: TRBD2
j_call: TRBJ2-2
clone_size: -
cdr3_length: 17
cdr3_nt: TGTGCCAGCAGCTTAGTGGCGGGGGGCATCGGTACCGTGGAGCTGTTTTTT
cdr3_aa: CASSLVAGGIGTVELFF

v_call: TRBV12-3/TRBV12-4
d_call: TRBD1
j_call: TRBJ1-6
clone_size: -
cdr3_length: 12
cdr3_nt: TGTGCCGGAGGACAGGATAATTCACCCCTCCACTTT
cdr3_aa: CAGGQDNSPLHF

v_call: TRBV19
d_call: TRBD1
j_call: TRBJ1-1
clone_size: -
cdr3_length: 15
cdr3_nt: TGTGCCAGTAGTACTACGGACAGGGTGAACACTGAAGCTTTCTTT
cdr3_aa: CASSTTDRVNTEAFF

v_call: TRBV18
d_call: -
j_call: TRBJ2-3
clone_size: -
cdr3_length: 16
cdr3_nt: TGTGCCAGCTCACCAACTACGACGAGGAGCACAGATACGCAGTATTTT
cdr3_aa: CASSPTTTRSTDTQYF

v_call: TRBV29-1
d_call: -
j_call: TRBJ1-1
clone_size: -
cdr3_length: 12
cdr3_nt: TGCAGCGGCCGACACTTGAACACTGAAGCTTTCTTT
cdr3_aa: CSGRHLNTEAFF

v_call: TRBV18
d_call: -
j_call: TRBJ2-3
clone_size: -
cdr3_length: 15
cdr3_nt: TGTGCCAGCTCACCACCGGCTAGCGGCACAGATACGCAGTATTTT
cdr3_aa: CASSPPASGTDTQYF

v_call: TRBV3-1/TRBV3-2
d_call: TRBD2
j_call: TRBJ2-1
clone_size: -
cdr3_length: 15
cdr3_nt: TGTGCCAGCACCCCCGCTAGCGGGGGCTACAATGAGCAGTTCTTC
cdr3_aa: CASTPASGGYNEQFF

v_call: TRBV7-8
d_call: -
j_call: TRBJ1-2
clone_size: -
cdr3_length: 13
cdr3_nt: TGTGCCAGCAGTTCGGACATTAACTATGGCTACACCTTC
cdr3_aa: CASSSDINYGYTF

v_call: TRBV3-1/TRBV3-2
d_call: -
j_call: TRBJ2-7
clone_size: -
cdr3_length: 14
cdr3_nt: TGTGCCAGCAGCCAAGGTCCCCAGGGCTACGAGCAGTACTTC
cdr3_aa: CASSQGPQGYEQYF

v_call: TRBV3-1/TRBV3-2
d_call: -
j_call: TRBJ2-6
clone_size: -
cdr3_length: 12
cdr3_nt: TGTGCCAGCAGATCGGTAGCCAACGTCCTGACTTTC
cdr3_aa: CASRSVANVLTF

v_call: TRBV5-1
d_call: TRBD2
j_call: TRBJ2-1
clone_size: -
cdr3_length: 14
cdr3_nt: TGCGCCAGCAGCGCGGGACTAGCGGACAATGAGCAGTTCTTC
cdr3_aa: CASSAGLADNEQFF

v_call: TRBV18
d_call: -
j_call: TRBJ1-1
clone_size: -
cdr3_length: 15
cdr3_nt: TGTGCCAGCTCTCCCGGGCAAGGGGGATACACTGAAGCTTTCTTT
cdr3_aa: CASSPGQGGYTEAFF

v_call: TRBV5-1
d_call: TRBD1
j_call: TRBJ1-2
clone_size: -
cdr3_length: 15
cdr3_nt: TGCGCCAGCAGCTTGGACAGGGGGCCATCCCAGGGCTACACCTTC
cdr3_aa: CASSLDRGPSQGYTF

v_call: TRBV9
d_call: -
j_call: TRBJ1-6
clone_size: -
cdr3_length: 17
cdr3_nt: TGTGCCAGCAGCGTAGAAGCTGTTATTGGGGGGTCTTCACCCCTCCACTTT
cdr3_aa: CASSVEAVIGGSSPLHF

v_call: TRBV6-5
d_call: TRBD1
j_call: TRBJ1-6
clone_size: -
cdr3_length: 13
cdr3_nt: TGTGCCAGCACGGGACAGGGGAATTCACCCCTCCACTTT
cdr3_aa: CASTGQGNSPLHF

v_call: TRBV12-3/TRBV12-4
d_call: -
j_call: TRBJ1-1
clone_size: -
cdr3_length: 11
cdr3_nt: TGTGCCAGCAGTCGTGGGACAGAAGCTTTCTTT
cdr3_aa: CASSRGTEAFF

v_call: TRBV29-1
d_call: -
j_call: TRBJ1-1
clone_size: -
cdr3_length: 11
cdr3_nt: TGCAGCGTTAGGACTCACACTGAAGCTTTCTTT
cdr3_aa: CSVRTHTEAFF

v_call: TRBV11-2
d_call: -
j_call: TRBJ1-1
clone_size: -
cdr3_length: 13
cdr3_nt: TGTGCCAGCAGCTTCCAGGGGAACACTGAAGCTTTCTTT
cdr3_aa: CASSFQGNTEAFF

v_call: TRBV5-1
d_call: -
j_call: TRBJ1-2
clone_size: -
cdr3_length: 14
cdr3_nt: TGCGCCAGCAGCGTATCCGGGTCAGCAACTGGCTACACCTTC
cdr3_aa: CASSVSGSATGYTF

v_call: TRBV10-3
d_call: TRBD1
j_call: TRBJ1-2
clone_size: -
cdr3_length: 14
cdr3_nt: TGTGCCATCAGTGATGGACAGGGGGAATATGGCTACACCTTC
cdr3_aa: CAISDGQGEYGYTF

v_call: TRBV11-2
d_call: TRBD1
j_call: TRBJ2-2
clone_size: -
cdr3_length: 14
cdr3_nt: TGTGCCAGCAGCTTAGACAGGGGGCCCGGGGAGCTGTTTTTT
cdr3_aa: CASSLDRGPGELFF

v_call: TRBV10-3
d_call: TRBD1
j_call: TRBJ1-2
clone_size: -
cdr3_length: 16
cdr3_nt: TGTGCCATCAGTGAGATCCTGGGACAGGGAGCCAATGGCTACACCTTC
cdr3_aa: CAISEILGQGANGYTF

v_call: TRBV27
d_call: TRBD1
j_call: TRBJ2-1
clone_size: -
cdr3_length: 14
cdr3_nt: TGTGCCAGCAGTTTAGGAGGACAGGGGCGTGAGCAGTTCTTC
cdr3_aa: CASSLGGQGREQFF

v_call: TRBV27
d_call: -
j_call: TRBJ2-5
clone_size: -
cdr3_length: 14
cdr3_nt: TGTGCCAGCAGTTTACAGGGGATAGAAGAGACCCAGTACTTC
cdr3_aa: CASSLQGIEETQYF

v_call: TRBV7-8
d_call: TRBD1
j_call: TRBJ1-1
clone_size: -
cdr3_length: 16
cdr3_nt: TGTGCCAGCAGCGCCCGGGACAGGGTAGATTACACTGAAGCTTTCTTT
cdr3_aa: CASSARDRVDYTEAFF

v_call: TRBV5-1
d_call: -
j_call: TRBJ2-1
clone_size: -
cdr3_length: 13
cdr3_nt: TGCGCCAGCAGTGGGGGGATAGGTAATGAGCAGTTCTTC
cdr3_aa: CASSGGIGNEQFF

v_call: TRBV7-9
d_call: -
j_call: TRBJ1-6
clone_size: -
cdr3_length: 14
cdr3_nt: TGTGCCAGCAGCCGAGAACAGGGTAATTCACCCCTCCACTTT
cdr3_aa: CASSREQGNSPLHF

v_call: TRBV21-1
d_call: -
j_call: TRBJ2-2
clone_size: -
cdr3_length: 18
cdr3_nt: TGTGCCAGCAGCAAAGGGGTGTGTAGGGGTCTACACACCGGGGAGCTGTTTTTT
cdr3_aa: CASSKGVCRGLHTGELFF

v_call: TRBV6-5
d_call: TRBD1
j_call: TRBJ1-1
clone_size: once
cdr3_length: 15
cdr3_nt: TGTGCCAGCACCATAACCGGGACAGGGGGCCCTGAAGCTTTCTTT
cdr3_aa: CASTITGTGGPEAFF